This record looks at one T cell receptor (beta chain) sequence and its context. This sample stems from a study of blood T cell repertoires in COVID-19. Study-level background: There were acute and convalescent COVID-19 samples, and they came from the United States, Italy and Spain.

Trimming removed 8 bases from V and 3 bases from J, with 11 bases in between. Germline CDR1 reads MNHEY; CDR2 reads SMNVEV (reference sequence). This CDR3 is 14 amino acids long. Measured with immunoSEQ multiplex PCR; TCRdb has only the in-frame clones, and not every one. Found here are about 220,000 clones, approximately 88% of them singletons; the top ten hold 2% to 2.5%. The receptor was isolated from a middle-aged woman with acute COVID-19. Sequenced input: PBMCs or T cells enriched from blood (not recorded which). The V gene is TRBV27, the J gene TRBJ1-6, with TRBD1 as a possible D gene (5 bases). CDR3 coding DNA: TGTGCCAGCCACCAGCAGGGCTATAATTCACCCCTCCACTTT. It specifies CASHQQGYNSPLHF.